This is a list of T cell receptor beta chains from one sample in a study of beta chain features in type 1 diabetes. The method was immunoSEQ multiplex PCR; TCRdb's version includes in-frame clones alone and lacks a portion of them. There are about 140,000 clones in the sample; less than 8.5% occur only once, and 1.1% to 1.5% lies in the top ten. The sequenced sample was central memory CD4+ T cells from blood. The source of these receptors is a woman aged 25 to 39 in good health. Both conserved end residues are part of each CDR3. A D gene is named only where the DNA matches it firmly. Some rows mark clone size as missing; the rest say once, few, many or name a class of expanded clone.

V gene	clone size	J gene	D gene	CDR3 DNA	CDR3 protein
TRBV6-4	-	TRBJ1-3	-	TGTGCCAGCAGCCTTGGAAACACCATATATTTT	CASSLGNTIYF
TRBV7-2	-	TRBJ1-4	-	TGTGCCAGCAGCCGGGACACAACTAATGAAAAACTGTTTTTT	CASSRDTTNEKLFF
TRBV25-1	-	TRBJ2-1	TRBD1	TGTGCCAGCAGTGACCTACAGGGGGCGACCTACAATGAGCAGTTCTTC	CASSDLQGATYNEQFF
TRBV27	-	TRBJ2-7	-	TGTGCCAGTTCCAAGCGGTGGGTGGACGAGCAGTACTTC	CASSKRWVDEQYF
TRBV10-3	-	TRBJ2-7	TRBD2	TGTGCCATCAGTCCAGGGACTAGCGGCGAGGTCGGGTACGAGCAGTACTTC	CAISPGTSGEVGYEQYF
TRBV4-2	few	TRBJ2-1	TRBD2	TGTGCCAGCAGCCCCGGGACTAGGGCCTACAATGAGCAGTTCTTC	CASSPGTRAYNEQFF
TRBV18	-	TRBJ1-1	-	TGTGCCAGCTCAAATACAGAGAGCACTGAAGCTTTCTTT	CASSNTESTEAFF
TRBV7-2	-	TRBJ2-1	-	TGTGCCAGCAGCTCCCAGCGGTATGAGCAGTTCTTC	CASSSQRYEQFF
TRBV5-8	many	TRBJ2-2	TRBD2	TGTGCCAGCAGCTTTTCTAGCGGATTCACCGGGGAGCTGTTTTTT	CASSFSSGFTGELFF
TRBV30	few	TRBJ2-5	-	TGTGCCTGGAGTGTCTCCAGGGACCAAGAGACCCAGTACTTC	CAWSVSRDQETQYF
TRBV5-1	-	TRBJ2-1	TRBD2	TGCGCCAGCAGCTTGTATCCCCGGACTAGCGGTTCCAATGAGCAGTTCTTC	CASSLYPRTSGSNEQFF
TRBV10-2	few	TRBJ2-7	-	TGCGCCAGCAGTGAGTCGGGGGGACGAGCCTACGAGCAGTACTTC	CASSESGGRAYEQYF
TRBV15	-	TRBJ2-2	-	TGTGCCACCAGCAGGGGGAGGAGGGAGCTGTTTTTT	CATSRGRRELFF
TRBV7-3	few	TRBJ2-7	TRBD1	TGTGCCAGCAGCCCAAGCGGGACAGGGGACTACGAGCAGTACTTC	CASSPSGTGDYEQYF
TRBV5-1	-	TRBJ2-2	-	TGCGCCAGCAGCTTTCGGCAGGGCGGCAGCACCGGGGAGCTGTTTTTT	CASSFRQGGSTGELFF
TRBV5-6	few	TRBJ2-7	TRBD1	TGTGCCAGCAGCTTGGTGGACAGGGGATACGAGCAGTACTTC	CASSLVDRGYEQYF
TRBV7-3	many	TRBJ2-1	TRBD2	TGTGCCAGCAGCTGGACTAGCGGGATCGGCAATGAGCAGTTCTTC	CASSWTSGIGNEQFF